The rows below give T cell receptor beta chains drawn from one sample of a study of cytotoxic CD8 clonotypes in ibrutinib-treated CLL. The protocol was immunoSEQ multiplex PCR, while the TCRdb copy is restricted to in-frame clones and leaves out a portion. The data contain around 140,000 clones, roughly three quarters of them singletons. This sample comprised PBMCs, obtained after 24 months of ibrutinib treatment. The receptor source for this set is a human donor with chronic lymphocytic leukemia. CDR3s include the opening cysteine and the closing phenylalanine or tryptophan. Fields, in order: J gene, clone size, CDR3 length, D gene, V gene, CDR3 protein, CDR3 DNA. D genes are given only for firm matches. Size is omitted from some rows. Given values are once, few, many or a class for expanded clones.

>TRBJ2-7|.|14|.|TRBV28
CASSFGVETYEQYF
TGTGCCAGCAGTTTCGGGGTTGAGACCTACGAGCAGTACTTC
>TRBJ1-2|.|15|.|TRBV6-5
CASSSLSTAFYGYTF
TGTGCCAGCAGTTCCCTATCGACAGCTTTCTATGGCTACACCTTC
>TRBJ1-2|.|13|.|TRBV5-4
CASSFVENYGYTF
TGTGCCAGCAGCTTCGTAGAAAACTATGGCTACACCTTC
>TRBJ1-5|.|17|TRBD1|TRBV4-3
CASSQMWDRGSGEPQHF
TGCGCCAGCAGCCAGATGTGGGACAGGGGGTCAGGGGAGCCCCAGCATTTT
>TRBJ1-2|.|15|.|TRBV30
CAWTRGGVVRYGYTF
TGTGCCTGGACCAGAGGGGGGGTTGTTCGCTATGGCTACACCTTC
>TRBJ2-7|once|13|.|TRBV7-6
CASSRREGLEQYF
TGTGCCAGCAGCCGACGGGAAGGGCTCGAGCAGTACTTC
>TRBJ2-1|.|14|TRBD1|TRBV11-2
CASSTRTGGNEQFF
TGTGCCAGCAGCACGAGGACAGGTGGGAATGAGCAGTTCTTC
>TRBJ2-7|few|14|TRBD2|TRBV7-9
CASSLGVAGAEQYF
TGTGCCAGCAGCTTAGGCGTAGCGGGCGCGGAGCAGTACTTC
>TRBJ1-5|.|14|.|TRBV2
CASGRTRDNQPQHF
TGTGCCAGCGGCCGGACACGAGACAATCAGCCCCAGCATTTT
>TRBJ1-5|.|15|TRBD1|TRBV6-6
CASREGQGGNQPQHF
TGTGCCAGCAGAGAGGGACAGGGGGGCAATCAGCCCCAGCATTTT
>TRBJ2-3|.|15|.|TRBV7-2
CASSPDYLSTDTQYF
TGTGCCAGCAGCCCGGACTACCTAAGCACAGATACGCAGTATTTT
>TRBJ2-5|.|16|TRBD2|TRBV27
CATRGSGSPRQETQYF
TGTGCCACCCGGGGTAGCGGGAGCCCCCGCCAAGAGACCCAGTACTTC
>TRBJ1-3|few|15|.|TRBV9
CASSVATGVGNTIYF
TGTGCCAGCAGCGTAGCTACGGGGGTTGGAAACACCATATATTTT
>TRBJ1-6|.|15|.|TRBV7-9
CASSSNRESNSPLHF
TGTGCCAGCAGCTCCAACCGGGAATCTAATTCACCCCTCCACTTT
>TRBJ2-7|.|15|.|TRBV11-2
CASSWAAGYQYEQYF
TGTGCCAGCAGCTGGGCGGCGGGGTACCAATACGAGCAGTACTTC
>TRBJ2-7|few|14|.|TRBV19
CASTDTGTPWEQYF
TGTGCCAGTACCGATACAGGGACACCCTGGGAGCAGTACTTC
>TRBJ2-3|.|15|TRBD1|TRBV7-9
CASSLGGQSTDTQYF
TGTGCCAGCAGCTTAGGGGGACAGAGCACAGATACGCAGTATTTT
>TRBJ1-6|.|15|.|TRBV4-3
CASSHVVGVNSPLHF
TGCGCCAGCAGCCACGTCGTAGGGGTGAATTCACCCCTCCACTTT
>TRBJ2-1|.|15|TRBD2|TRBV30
CAWSLGLADYNEQFF
TGTGCCTGGAGTTTGGGCCTAGCGGACTACAATGAGCAGTTCTTC
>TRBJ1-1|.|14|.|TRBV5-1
CASSLWGENTEAFF
TGCGCCAGCAGCTTGTGGGGCGAGAACACTGAAGCTTTCTTT
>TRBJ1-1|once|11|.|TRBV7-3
CASSPVRGAFF
TGTGCCAGCAGCCCCGTTCGAGGAGCTTTCTTT
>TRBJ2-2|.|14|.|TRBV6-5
CASSYEDRAGELFF
TGTGCCAGCAGTTACGAGGACAGAGCCGGGGAGCTGTTTTTT
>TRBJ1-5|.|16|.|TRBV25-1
CASSESGQGPHQPQHF
TGTGCCAGCAGTGAATCTGGGCAGGGGCCTCATCAGCCCCAGCATTTT
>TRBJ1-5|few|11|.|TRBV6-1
CASSGPGPQHF
TGTGCCAGCAGTGGCCCTGGGCCCCAGCATTTT
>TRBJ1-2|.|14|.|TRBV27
CASSFRQTGYGYTF
TGTGCCAGCAGTTTCCGACAGACCGGCTATGGCTACACCTTC
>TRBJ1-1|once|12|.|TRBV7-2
CASSSHWGGAFF
TGTGCCAGCAGCAGTCACTGGGGCGGCGCTTTCTTT
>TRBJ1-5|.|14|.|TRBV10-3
CATRGGVSNQPQHF
TGTGCCACCCGGGGGGGAGTTAGCAATCAGCCCCAGCATTTT
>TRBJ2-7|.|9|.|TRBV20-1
CSARDGQYF
TGCAGTGCTAGAGATGGGCAGTACTTC
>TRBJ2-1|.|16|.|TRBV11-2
CASSFGVPSSYNEQFF
TGTGCCAGCAGCTTCGGCGTCCCCAGCTCCTACAATGAGCAGTTCTTC
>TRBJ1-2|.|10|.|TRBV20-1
CSAKGGGYTF
TGCAGTGCGAAAGGGGGTGGCTACACCTTC
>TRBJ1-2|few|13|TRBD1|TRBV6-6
CASSYSTGTGYTF
TGTGCCAGCAGTTACTCGACAGGGACGGGCTACACCTTC
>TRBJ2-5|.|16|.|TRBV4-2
CASSQDTRGRRETQYF
TGTGCCAGCAGCCAAGATACCCGGGGGCGGCGGGAGACCCAGTACTTC
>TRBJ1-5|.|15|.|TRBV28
CASSPIGAGNQPQHF
TGTGCCAGCAGCCCCATTGGAGCCGGCAATCAGCCCCAGCATTTT
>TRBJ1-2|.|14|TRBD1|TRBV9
CASSTTGTNYGYTF
TGTGCCAGCAGCACGACAGGGACTAACTATGGCTACACCTTC
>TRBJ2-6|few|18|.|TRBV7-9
CASSPRGGTYSGANVLTF
TGTGCCAGCAGCCCCAGGGGGGGAACCTACTCTGGGGCCAACGTCCTGACTTTC
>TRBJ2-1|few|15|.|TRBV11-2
CASSLERSSYNEQFF
TGTGCCAGCAGCCTGGAGCGGAGCTCCTACAATGAGCAGTTCTTC
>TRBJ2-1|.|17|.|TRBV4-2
CASSRGRAPGSYNEQFF
TGTGCCAGCAGCCGGGGGAGAGCGCCCGGGTCCTACAATGAGCAGTTCTTC
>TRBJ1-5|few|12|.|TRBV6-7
CASSPGAQPQHF
TGTGCCAGCAGTCCGGGGGCGCAGCCCCAGCATTTT
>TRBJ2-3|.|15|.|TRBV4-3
CASSQGSYSTDTQYF
TGCGCCAGCAGCCAAGGGAGCTACAGCACAGATACGCAGTATTTT
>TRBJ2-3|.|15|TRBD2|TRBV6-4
CASSVGGGSTDTQYF
TGTGCCAGCAGTGTGGGGGGAGGGAGCACAGATACGCAGTATTTT
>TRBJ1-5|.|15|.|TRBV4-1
CASSQGGTRNQPQHF
TGCGCCAGCAGCCAAGGGGGGACCCGAAATCAGCCCCAGCATTTT
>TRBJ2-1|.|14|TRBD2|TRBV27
CATHGTRSNNEQFF
TGTGCCACCCACGGGACTAGGTCTAACAATGAGCAGTTCTTC
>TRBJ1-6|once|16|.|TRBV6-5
CASSYSGARYNSPLHF
TGTGCCAGCAGTTACTCTGGCGCCCGATATAATTCACCCCTCCACTTT
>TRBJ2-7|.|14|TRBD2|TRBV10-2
CASSEWGTTYEQYF
TGCGCCAGCAGTGAGTGGGGGACTACCTACGAGCAGTACTTC
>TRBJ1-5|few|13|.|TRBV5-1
CASSLGPLQPQHF
TGCGCCAGCAGCTTGGGGCCGCTGCAGCCCCAGCATTTT
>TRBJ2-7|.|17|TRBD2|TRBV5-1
CASSRGLAGGSSYEQYF
TGCGCCAGCAGCCGGGGACTAGCGGGAGGGAGCTCCTACGAGCAGTACTTC
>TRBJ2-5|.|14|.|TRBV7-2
CASSGRGGAETQYF
TGTGCCAGCAGCGGTAGGGGGGGTGCGGAGACCCAGTACTTC
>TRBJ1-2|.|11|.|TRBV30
CAVKPASGYTF
TGTGCCGTTAAGCCAGCGTCCGGCTACACCTTC
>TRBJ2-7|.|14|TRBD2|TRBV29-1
CSVARGSGGYEQYF
TGCAGCGTTGCACGGGGTTCGGGGGGCTACGAGCAGTACTTC